The 5 T cell receptor beta chains in this list originate from one sample, sequenced in a study of blood T cell repertoires in COVID-19. Clones were sequenced by immunoSEQ multiplex PCR, and TCRdb holds only the in-frame ones, with some missing. This table has over 120,000 clones, roughly 80% appearing once. Sequencing was done on a sample of peripheral blood. These receptors were obtained from a man between 65 and 85 years old who had recovered from COVID-19.

This clone was recorded only once. The chain is built from TRBV6-5 and TRBJ1-4, with D possibly being TRBD1 (5 bases). In germline, CDR1 is MNHEY, CDR2 SVGAGI. V was trimmed by 6 bases and J by 3 bases, leaving 11 bases between them. The CDR3 runs 14 residues. CDR3 DNA sequence: TGTGCCAGCAGCGTGGGGGGTGCTAATGAAAAACTGTTTTTT. Residues: CASSVGGANEKLFF.

The chain combines TRBV18 with TRBJ2-3; 7 bases agree with TRBD2. The J segment lost 4 bases and the V segment lost 3 bases, leaving 7 bases of the junction unmatched. Germline CDR1 reads KGHSH; CDR2 reads LQKENI. CDR3 length: 15 amino acids. The CDR3 DNA sequence: TGTGCCAGCTCACCTGGACCCCGGGGGGCAGATACGCAGTATTTT. Protein product: CASSPGPRGADTQYF. Filled out from reference TRBV18 and TRBJ2-3, the complete variable domain reads NAGVMQNPRHLVRRRGQEARLRCSPMKGHSHVYWYRQLPEEGLKFMVYLQKENIIDESGMPKERFSAEFPKEGPSILRIQQVVRGDSAAYFCASSPGPRGADTQYFGPGTRLTVL.

The V gene is TRBV7-2, the J gene TRBJ2-5, with 10 nucleotides matching TRBD2. Germline CDR1 is SGHTA and CDR2 is FQGNSA. The length of the CDR3 is 15 residues. The V gene end was trimmed by 2 bases and the J gene end by 4 bases; junction bases not matched to a gene: 4. The CDR3 region has the DNA TGTGCCAGCAGCTTATCTAGCGGGAGAGGAGAGACCCAGTACTTC. Its translation is CASSLSSGRGETQYF.

J is TRBJ2-1 and V is TRBV27, with D unresolved. The CDR3 runs 16 residues. V gave up 3 bases and J gave up 0 bases, with 12 bases separating them. Looked up from germline, CDR1 is MNHEY and CDR2 is SMNVEV (reference sequence). The CDR3 DNA follows: TGTGCCAGCAGTTTGGCTCGCCCCACCTCCTACAATGAGCAGTTCTTC. Protein product: CASSLARPTSYNEQFF.

The V gene is TRBV4-1, the J gene TRBJ1-2; TRBD1 matches 9 bases. CDR3 size: 16 residues. Trimming removed 0 bases from V and 7 bases from J; junction bases left unmatched: 9. Germline CDR1 MGHRA, CDR2 YSYEKL. The CDR3 loop is CASSQERTGVKRGYTF. In DNA form, the CDR3 reads TGCGCCAGCAGCCAAGAGAGGACAGGGGTCAAGCGTGGCTACACCTTC.